Following are 10 T cell receptor beta chains from one sample sequenced in a study of blood T cells in healthy people across ages. Alongside a J-beta primer mix, a sample-barcoded 5' primer served in a second PCR lasting roughly 6 to 11 cycles. TCRdb processed the 5' RACE reads anew with MiXCR; each CDR3 protein has one entry. This sample has about 670,000 distinct CDR3 sequences, with around 41% found just once. What was sequenced was blood. Receptors were obtained from a man at least 80 years old in good health.

J is TRBJ2-3 and V is TRBV11-2, with 8 bases that match TRBD2. Unmatched junction bases numbered 3, after V lost 0 bases and J lost 4 bases. Per the germline V gene, CDR1 is SGHAT and CDR2 is FQNNGV. The CDR3 contains 15 residues. The CDR3 sequence: CASSLEVGGADTQYF. CDR3 coding DNA: TGTGCCAGCAGCTTAGAAGTCGGGGGGGCAGATACGCAGTATTTT. Variable domain in full (rest from reference TRBV11-2 and TRBJ2-3): EAGVAQSPRYKIIEKRQSVAFWCNPISGHATLYWYQQILGQGPKLLIQFQNNGVVDDSQLPKDRFSAERLKGVDSTLKIQPAKLEDSAVYLCASSLEVGGADTQYFGPGTRLTVL.

This clonotype was seen only once. The chain carries TRBV20-1 and TRBJ1-5; TRBD1 agrees at 7 bases. The J segment lost 5 bases and the V segment lost 6 bases, leaving 10 bases of the junction unmatched. Germline V gives CDR1 DFQATT, CDR2 SNEGSKA (reference sequence). This CDR3 is 14 amino acids long. The CDR3 is CSAQPTGLDQPQHF. The CDR3 DNA is TGCAGTGCCCAACCGACAGGGCTTGATCAGCCCCAGCATTTT.

This clonotype occurred a few times. The V and J genes are TRBV6-2 or TRBV6-3 and TRBJ2-5; D is ambiguous. CDR3 length equals 17 residues. V lost 4 bases and J 2 bases, leaving 20 bases between the germline ends. Germline V gives CDR1 MNHEY, CDR2 SVGEGT. The CDR3, as DNA: TGTGCCAGCAGTTTTGCACACCCCACCCGTCAGCAAGAGACCCAGTACTTC. The encoded protein is CASSFAHPTRQQETQYF.

This clonotype was seen more than once but under ten times. A read error may explain this, as a much larger clone is one base away. This chain uses TRBV30 with TRBJ2-7; no firm D call. Germline V lookup: CDR1 GTSNPN, CDR2 SVGIG (reference sequence). The V end was cut by 0 bases, the J end by 3 bases, with 3 bases between. The length of the CDR3 is 11 residues. The CDR3 coding sequence is TGTGCCTGGAGTGTAGGCTACGAGCAGTACTTC. Translated, it gives CAWSVGYEQYF.

J is TRBJ2-1 and V is TRBV24-1; tentative D call: TRBD2 (6 bases). V dropped 6 bases and J dropped 5 bases, with 16 bases sitting between them. This CDR3 is built from 15 residues. CDR1 is KGHDR, CDR2 SFDVKD, per germline. This chain's CDR3 is CATSHTSAGNNEQFF. The CDR3 coding sequence is TGTGCCACCAGTCACACCTCTGCGGGGAACAATGAGCAGTTCTTC.

This clonotype turned up a few times. This sequence joins TRBV10-2 and TRBJ2-7; D perhaps matches TRBD1 (6 bases). CDR3 length: 14 residues. V was trimmed by 6 bases and J by 3 bases, leaving 15 bases between them. Germline loops: CDR1 WSHSY, CDR2 SAAADI. The CDR3: CASRGSGQHYEQYF. CDR3 DNA sequence: TGCGCCAGCAGGGGGTCTGGACAGCACTACGAGCAGTACTTC.

This clonotype has a handful of counts. This chain links TRBV3-1 with TRBJ2-1; 10 bases agree with TRBD2. Germline-derived CDR1 and CDR2 are LGHDT and YNNKEL (reference sequence). The CDR3 has 16 residues. Unmatched junction bases numbered 8, after V lost 6 bases and J lost 3 bases. CDR3 protein: CASSSIAGGVYNEQFF. The CDR3 DNA sequence: TGTGCCAGCAGTTCGATAGCGGGAGGAGTCTACAATGAGCAGTTCTTC.

CDR3 sequence (DNA): TGCAGCGTTGAAGATCTTCGGGAGGGGACAGGGATTTATGAAAAACTGTTTTTT. Its translation: CSVEDLREGTGIYEKLFF. The chain carries TRBV29-1 and TRBJ1-4; 9 bases map to TRBD1. The J segment lost 6 bases and the V segment lost 0 bases, leaving 14 bases of the junction unmatched. The germline V gene has CDR1 SQVTM and CDR2 ANQGSEA. The CDR3 has 18 amino acids.

This chain links TRBV18 with TRBJ2-5; TRBD2 aligns across 13 bases. The trim removed 0 bases at V and 5 bases at J, leaving 6 bases unmatched. This CDR3 is 17 amino acids long. Germline V lookup: CDR1 KGHSH, CDR2 LQKENI. The CDR3 DNA sequence: TGTGCCAGCTCACCACCTGGACTAGCGGGAGTCGGGGAGACCCAGTACTTC. As protein: CASSPPGLAGVGETQYF.

This clonotype was counted a few times. The V call is TRBV6-2 or TRBV6-3, the J call TRBJ2-5; TRBD2 is a possible D gene (5 bases). Trimming cost V 0 bases and J 5 bases, with 16 bases left between them. The CDR3 extends over 16 amino acids. Germline CDR1 and CDR2: MNHEY and SVGEGT. This chain's CDR3 is CASSYSNLARGETQYF. CDR3 bases: TGTGCCAGCAGTTACTCGAATCTTGCCCGAGGGGAGACCCAGTACTTC.